The 7 T cell receptor beta chains presented below share a single source sample, sequenced in a study of shared clonotypes between healthy human individuals. The data were produced by immunoSEQ multiplex PCR, yet TCRdb's version contains in-frame clones alone and is incomplete. The sample shows 70,000 to 95,000 clones, about 64% of them seen only once. Sequenced input: memory CD8+ T cells sorted from blood. Subset denoted: CD45RO+ cells pooled with CCR7-negative TemRA cells. All receptors come from a man between 25 and 39 years old in good health.

The chain joins TRBV27 to TRBJ2-2, with D possibly called TRBD1 or TRBD2 (7 bases each). Trimming cost V 0 bases and J 4 bases, with 9 bases left between them. The CDR3 extends over 15 amino acids. The germline V gene has CDR1 MNHEY and CDR2 SMNVEV (reference sequence). The CDR3 coding sequence is TGTGCCAGCAGTTTATCCAGGGGGGGCACCGGGGAGCTGTTTTTT. Translating gives CASSLSRGGTGELFF.

This chain joins TRBV5-1 and TRBJ2-1, with 10 bases fitting TRBD2. Germline V gives CDR1 SGHRS, CDR2 YFSETQ. The CDR3 is made up of 17 amino acids. With V trimmed by 0 bases and J by 4 bases, 7 bases remained unmatched. The CDR3 DNA follows: TGCGCCAGCAGCTTGGAAACTAGCGGGAACGGTTACAATGAGCAGTTCTTC. It translates to CASSLETSGNGYNEQFF. Filled out from reference TRBV5-1 and TRBJ2-1, the complete variable domain reads KAGVTQTPRYLIKTRGQQVTLSCSPISGHRSVSWYQQTPGQGLQFLFEYFSETQRNKGNFPGRFSGRQFSNSRSEMNVSTLELGDSALYLCASSLETSGNGYNEQFFGPGTRLTVL.

The chain combines TRBV5-6 with TRBJ2-7; weak D call: TRBD2 (6 bases). V lost 4 bases, J lost 3 bases, and 11 bases lay in between. The CDR3 sequence is 13 residues long. Germline loops: CDR1 SGHDT, CDR2 YYEEEE. The CDR3 sequence is CASSAGSIYEQYF. The CDR3 bases are TGTGCCAGCAGCGCGGGGAGCATCTACGAGCAGTACTTC.

The CDR3 bases are TGTGCCAGCAGCTTAGTCGAGCGGGCATACGAGCAGTACTTC. Residues: CASSLVERAYEQYF. The chain uses TRBV7-6 and TRBJ2-7; tentatively, D is TRBD2 (6 bases). The germline V gene has CDR1 SGHVS and CDR2 FNYEAQ. The V end lost 1 base, the J end lost 4 bases, and 11 bases lay between the germline ends. The CDR3 runs to 14 residues.

The J gene is TRBJ1-1, the V gene TRBV5-8; D ambiguous. Deletions cut 3 bases from V and 1 base from J, with 10 bases between. CDR1 is SGHTS and CDR2 is YDEGEE in the germline V gene. The CDR3 loop spans 14 amino acids. As DNA, the CDR3 is TGTGCCAGCAGCTCCTTGGCGGGGAACACTGAAGCTTTCTTT. This encodes CASSSLAGNTEAFF. Supplemented by reference TRBV5-8 and TRBJ1-1, the full variable domain reads EAGVTQSPTHLIKTRGQQATLRCSPISGHTSVYWYQQALGLGLQFLLWYDEGEERNRGNFPPRFSGRQFPNYSSELNVNALELEDSALYLCASSSLAGNTEAFFGQGTRLTVV.

This clone has just a few counts. The chain couples TRBV14 to TRBJ2-2; tentative D call: TRBD2 (5 bases). Trimming removed 6 bases at V and 4 bases at J, with 9 bases between. The CDR3 is 13 amino acids. Germline CDR1 reads SGHDN; CDR2 reads FVKESK. In DNA, the CDR3 is TGTGCCAGCAGGCCCGGAGGCACCGGGGAGCTGTTTTTT. This codes for CASRPGGTGELFF.

For the CDR3, the DNA is TGTGCCAGCAGGGACCAGGGTGGGGAGCAGTTCTTC. Translation: CASRDQGGEQFF. This chain joins TRBV7-6 and TRBJ2-1; possible D gene TRBD1, 5 bases. This CDR3 is built from 12 residues. Germline CDR1 and CDR2: SGHVS and FNYEAQ. The V gene lost 6 bases and the J gene lost 10 bases, with 13 bases spanning the gap.